This T cell receptor beta chain is from a study of T cell repertoires in cytomegalovirus infection. Background on the study: Public TCR beta signatures provided an indication of both CMV infection and a matching HLA type. Study-wide results and caveats: Based on cumulative public TCR beta family frequency, carriers of CMV plus the relevant HLA were identified.

MiXCR, run by TCRdb on the reads, gives a single entry per CDR3 protein. The sample records 300,000 to 400,000 distinct CDR3 sequences, around 29% being singletons. This clonotype was observed many times. Its antigen is not identified. The sample was cultured PBMCs, taken from culture after CMV antigen stimulation. The sequence was obtained from a human donor in good health (CMV status not recorded). Some clones in this sample may be carry-over from other donors' samples.

DNA for the CDR3: TGTGCCAGCAGCAGAGCGACAGGCCAATACAATGAGCAGTTCTTC. Protein product: CASSRATGQYNEQFF. The V gene is TRBV7-2, the J gene TRBJ2-1; tentatively, D is TRBD1 (6 bases). CDR3 length: 15 residues. Trimming shortened V by 5 bases and J by 4 bases, and 15 bases separated the two germline ends. Germline assignment: CDR1 SGHTA and CDR2 FQGNSA.